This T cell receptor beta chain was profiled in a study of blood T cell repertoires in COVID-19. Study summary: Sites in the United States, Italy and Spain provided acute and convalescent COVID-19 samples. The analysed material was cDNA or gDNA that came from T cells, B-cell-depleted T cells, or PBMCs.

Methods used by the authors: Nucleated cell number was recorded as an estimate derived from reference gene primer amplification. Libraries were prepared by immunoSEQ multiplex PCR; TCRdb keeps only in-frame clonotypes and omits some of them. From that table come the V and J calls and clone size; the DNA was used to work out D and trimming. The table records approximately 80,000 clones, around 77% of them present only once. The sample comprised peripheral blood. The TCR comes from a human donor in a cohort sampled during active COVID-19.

In nucleotides, the CDR3 is TGTGCCAGTAGTATGAGGGCAGGGGGCCAGTCGAACACTGAAGCTTTCTTT. Its protein product is CASSMRAGGQSNTEAFF. This chain uses TRBV19 with TRBJ1-1, with 8 bases that match TRBD1. This CDR3 spans 17 amino acids. Germline V gene sequence: CDR1 LNHDA, CDR2 SQIVND (reference sequence). V was pared by 3 bases and J by 1 base, with 10 bases of the junction left unmatched.